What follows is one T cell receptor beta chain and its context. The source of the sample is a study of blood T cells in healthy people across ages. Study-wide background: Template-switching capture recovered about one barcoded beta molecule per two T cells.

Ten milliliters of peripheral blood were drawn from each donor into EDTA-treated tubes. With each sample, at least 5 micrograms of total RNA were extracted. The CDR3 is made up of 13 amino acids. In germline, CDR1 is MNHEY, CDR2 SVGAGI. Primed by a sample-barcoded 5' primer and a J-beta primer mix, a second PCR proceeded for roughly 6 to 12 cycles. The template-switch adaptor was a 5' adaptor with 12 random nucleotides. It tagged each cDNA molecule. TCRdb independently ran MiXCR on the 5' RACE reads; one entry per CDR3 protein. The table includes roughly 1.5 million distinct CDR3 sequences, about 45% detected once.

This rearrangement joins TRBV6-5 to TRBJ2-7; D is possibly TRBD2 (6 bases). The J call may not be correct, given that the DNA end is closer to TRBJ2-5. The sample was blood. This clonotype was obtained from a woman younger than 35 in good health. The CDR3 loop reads CASSYGGIQTQYF. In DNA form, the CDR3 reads TGTGCCAGCAGTTACGGGGGGATTCAGACCCAGTACTTC.